This TCR beta chain was recorded in a study of blood T cell repertoires in COVID-19 (dated by TCRdb to 2019 to 2021). At the level of the whole study: The collaborator samples originated in the United States, Italy and Spain and spanned the acute and convalescent phases of COVID-19. The material from the prospective study consisted of cDNA or gDNA derived from T cells, B-cell-depleted T cells, or PBMCs. Subjects who had been exposed to COVID-19, were actively infected with it, or had recovered from it provided the deeply sampled blood TCRbeta repertoires that made up the dataset. The repertoires were released in a freely available public database intended as a resource for research on the immune response to SARS-CoV-2. The samples were drawn from the first 160 participants of the ongoing ImmuneRACE study and from about 1,200 subjects provided by 6 global collaborators. A de-identified subject ID, COVID-19 status, age in years and sex were almost always included in the sample metadata. Where available, HLA class I and class II types were taken from metadata supplied by the sample provider and were not determined by assay-based typing.

For this clone: Its antigen has not been determined. Per-base qualities were not stored, and no clone one base away is much larger.

TCRbeta CDR3 regions were amplified from genomic DNA by means of the immunoSEQ Assay, a bias-controlled multiplex PCR. The study's own analysis went as follows. The number of nucleated cells in each sample was estimated by amplification of reference gene primers within the assay. Sequence reads were collapsed and filtered to measure the absolute abundance of every unique TCRbeta CDR3 rearrangement. For each sample, productive Simpson clonality was calculated as the square root of Simpson's diversity index over productive rearrangements. Not all clones reach the TCRdb copy of this immuneACCESS table, which keeps in-frame sequences only. Checked studies attribute under half of the gap to unresolved V genes and leave the rest unexplained. That table furnishes V, J and clone size, whereas the DNA furnished D and trimming. Here the sample has roughly 200,000 clones; 85% occur a single time. The ten largest clones take up approximately 19% of the sample.

Trimming takes 5 bases from V and 2 bases from J, and the germline ends sit 12 bases apart. The CDR3 sequence holds 14 residues, the cysteine and phenylalanine included. This entry keeps only the CDR3 DNA: 42 bases, framed from base 1. Looking up the germline V gene (reference sequence) yields CDR1 SEHNR and CDR2 FQNEAQ. Participants in the prospective study were aged 18 to 89 years, lived in over 20 United States geographic areas, and enrolled through a virtual design. In the prospective study, cohorts were assigned on the basis of participant-reported clinical history obtained from a screening survey and a study questionnaire. Recovered participants in ImmuneRACE Cohort 3 were defined as having two consecutive negative NP/OP PCR tests, clearance from a healthcare professional, or resolution of symptoms. Each participant in the prospective study had whole blood, serum and a nasopharyngeal or oropharyngeal swab collected by mobile phlebotomists. Prospective study participants could optionally give additional blood draws and questionnaires over a 2-month period. Before DNA extraction, blood samples from the prospective study were shipped at room temperature or frozen.

The study at large found these results: How much clinical and demographic metadata was included differed by source and by participant, and the metadata was provided uncurated.

The source is a middle-aged man who had recovered from COVID-19. Sequenced sample: PBMCs or T cells enriched from blood (not recorded which). In this chain, TRBV7-9 is recombined with TRBJ1-2; TRBD1 is perhaps the D gene, given 6 matching bases. The CDR3 reads CASSVGTTNYGYTF. Read as DNA, the sequence is TGTGCCAGCAGCGTCGGGACAACCAACTATGGCTACACCTTC.